The 8 T cell receptor beta chains presented below share a single source sample, sequenced in a study of blood T cell repertoires in COVID-19. Profiling relied on immunoSEQ multiplex PCR, and the TCRdb table lists in-frame clones only, not all of them. This sample yields about 190,000 clones, of which 89% are seen a single time; approximately 6.7% belongs to the top ten. The sample was peripheral blood. These TCRs come from a middle-aged man with acute or convalescent COVID-19.

This chain uses TRBV2 with TRBJ2-5, with D possibly being TRBD1 (7 bases). V lost 6 bases and J lost 2, with 10 bases in between. Germline CDR1 is SNHLY and CDR2 is FYNNEI. CDR3 size: 13 residues. CDR3 coding DNA: TGTGCCAGCAGCAGGGGGGTTCAAGAGACCCAGTACTTC. It specifies CASSRGVQETQYF. The entire variable domain, with the rest obtained from reference TRBV2 and TRBJ2-5, is as follows: EPEVTQTPSHQVTQMGQEVILRCVPISNHLYFYWYRQILGQKVEFLVSFYNNEISEKSEIFDDQFSVERPDGSNFTLKIRSTKLEDSAMYFCASSRGVQETQYFGPGTRLLVL.

This chain connects TRBV6-7 to TRBJ1-4; maybe TRBD1 (6 bases). TRBV6-7 is an open reading frame whose function is uncertain. This CDR3 comprises 14 residues. The V and J ends lost 2 bases and 2 bases respectively, with 6 bases between them. CDR3 DNA: TGTGCCAGCAGTTACGACAGGACTAATGAAAAACTGTTTTTT. It encodes CASSYDRTNEKLFF.

This chain uses TRBV14 with TRBJ1-1; possible D gene TRBD1, 6 bases. The V gene lost 3 bases and the J gene lost 4 bases, with 15 bases spanning the gap. In germline, CDR1 is SGHDN, CDR2 FVKESK. The CDR3 is 15 amino acids. The CDR3 nucleotides read TGTGCCAGCAGCCATCGTACAGGGTGGGTCACTGAAGCTTTCTTT. Its protein is CASSHRTGWVTEAFF.

The chain joins TRBV7-2 to TRBJ2-2, with 8 bases fitting TRBD2. CDR3 size: 16 residues. J gave up 5 bases and V 5 bases, and 10 bases lay outside the gene matches. The germline gives CDR1 SGHTA, CDR2 FQGNSA. CDR3 nucleotide sequence: TGTGCCAGCAGCCAATCAGGACTAGCCAATACCGGGGAGCTGTTTTTT. Protein: CASSQSGLANTGELFF.

The rearrangement joins TRBV5-1 to TRBJ2-3, with 9 bases matching TRBD2. The CDR3 runs 19 residues. Germline V gives CDR1 SGHRS, CDR2 YFSETQ. V shed 4 bases, J shed 4 bases, and the junction held 19 bases outside the gene matches. The CDR3 here is CASSPGRSGGSTGADTQYF. The CDR3 coding sequence is TGCGCCAGCAGCCCGGGGAGAAGCGGGGGGTCCACGGGGGCAGATACGCAGTATTTT.

The chain couples TRBV9 to TRBJ1-3, with no clear D. The germline CDR1 and CDR2 sequences are SGDLS and YYNGEE. The V and J ends lost 3 bases and 4 bases respectively, with 11 bases between them. The length of the CDR3 is 14 residues. CDR3 in DNA: TGTGCCAGCAGCGGCGGGAGGGTCGGAAACACCATATATTTT. This translates into CASSGGRVGNTIYF.

CDR3 sequence (DNA): TGCGCCAGCAGCTTGACAGGGCGTAACACCATATATTTT. Its protein is CASSLTGRNTIYF. The chain links TRBV5-1 to TRBJ1-3; a possible D gene is TRBD1 (6 bases). CDR3 length: 13 residues. V lost 1 base to trimming and J lost 7 bases, with 9 bases between them. Germline V CDR1 and CDR2: SGHRS, YFSETQ.

The chain recombines TRBV28 with TRBJ2-5; 9 positions agree with TRBD1. J gave up 2 bases and V 7 bases, and 8 bases lay outside the gene matches. The germline V gene encodes CDR1 MDHEN and CDR2 SYDVKM. CDR3 length equals 15 residues. CDR3 sequence: CASTLDRGGQETQYF. CDR3 DNA: TGTGCCAGCACCTTGGACAGGGGAGGTCAAGAGACCCAGTACTTC.